Below, 24 T cell receptor beta chains from the same sample are listed, as sequenced in a study of CD8+ T cells in alopecia areata. TCR sequencing used cDNA made by reverse transcription of extracted RNA. TCRdb's copy holds only in-frame clones and misses some; the assay was immunoSEQ multiplex PCR. The sample contains 150,000 or so clones, roughly 48% of which appear only once. What was sequenced was CD4+ T cells sorted from blood. All receptors come from a human donor with alopecia areata.

The CDR3 sequence is CASSSPGIEQFF. DNA for the CDR3: TGTGCCAGCAGCTCCCCTGGGATCGAGCAGTTCTTC. This chain links TRBV7-2 with TRBJ2-1; no definite D call. Germline CDR1 SGHTA, CDR2 FQGNSA. The germline V and J ends were trimmed by 4 bases and 10 bases, with 11 bases remaining between them. This CDR3 comprises 12 residues.

CDR3 sequence: CASSQARGALQYEQYF. In DNA form, the CDR3 reads TGTGCCAGCAGCCAAGCTCGGGGGGCGTTACAATACGAGCAGTACTTC. The chain is built from TRBV14 and TRBJ2-7, with D possibly matching TRBD2 (7 bases). The germline gives CDR1 SGHDN, CDR2 FVKESK. The CDR3 runs to 16 residues. V was cut by 1 base and J by 4 bases, with 17 bases left in between. Drawing the rest from reference TRBV14 and TRBJ2-7, the complete variable domain is EAGVTQFPSHSVIEKGQTVTLRCDPISGHDNLYWYRRVMGKEIKFLLHFVKESKQDESGMPNNRFLAERTGGTYSTLKVQPAELEDSGVYFCASSQARGALQYEQYFGPGTRLTVT.

This clone was counted between two and nine times. V gene TRBV27 combines with J gene TRBJ2-5, with 7 bases fitting TRBD1. In germline, CDR1 is MNHEY, CDR2 SMNVEV (reference sequence). The CDR3 runs to 15 residues. The junction had 3 bases not matched to a gene; V was cut back by 0 bases and J by 2 bases. The CDR3: CASSLSRTGQETQYF. DNA for the CDR3: TGTGCCAGCAGTTTATCCCGGACAGGACAAGAGACCCAGTACTTC.

This chain links TRBV29-1 with TRBJ1-1; D unresolved. The CDR3 has 13 residues. Germline loops: CDR1 SQVTM, CDR2 ANQGSEA. The V and J ends lost 0 bases and 6 bases respectively, with 11 bases between them. The CDR3 DNA reads as TGCAGCGTTGAAGAGGCGGGCCCTCCTGAAGCTTTCTTT. This translates into CSVEEAGPPEAFF. Together with reference TRBV29-1 and TRBJ1-1, the CDR3 gives the full variable domain: SAVISQKPSRDICQRGTSLTIQCQVDSQVTMMFWYRQQPGQSLTLIATANQGSEATYESGFVIDKFPISRPNLTFSTLTVSNMSPEDSSIYLCSVEEAGPPEAFFGQGTRLTVV.

This clone was recorded only once. This CDR3 reads CASSPIWTGGRTDTQYF. As DNA, the CDR3 is TGCGCCAGCAGCCCTATATGGACAGGGGGCCGCACAGATACGCAGTATTTT. V gene TRBV4-1 combines with J gene TRBJ2-3; 11 bases line up with TRBD1. Unmatched junction bases numbered 7, after V lost 4 bases and J lost 1 base. The CDR3 is made up of 17 amino acids. Germline V gene sequence: CDR1 MGHRA, CDR2 YSYEKL.

V gene TRBV27 combines with J gene TRBJ2-2, with D perhaps TRBD1 or TRBD2 (5 bases each). The germline CDR1 and CDR2 sequences are MNHEY and SMNVEV (reference sequence). CDR3 length equals 15 residues. V was pared by 3 bases and J by 0 bases, with 8 bases between. This CDR3 reads CASSFGTANTGELFF. CDR3 nucleotides: TGTGCCAGCAGTTTTGGGACGGCGAACACCGGGGAGCTGTTTTTT.

This sequence joins TRBV15 and TRBJ1-2; D is perhaps TRBD1 (5 bases). This CDR3 region has 15 residues. V was cut by 1 base and J by 3 bases, with 12 bases left in between. CDR1 and CDR2 (germline): LNHNV, YYDKDF (reference sequence). The CDR3 region is CATSRAPGQDYGYTF. In nucleotides, the CDR3 is TGTGCCACCAGCAGAGCCCCAGGGCAGGACTATGGCTACACCTTC. Variable domain in full (rest from reference TRBV15 and TRBJ1-2): DAMVIQNPRYQVTQFGKPVTLSCSQTLNHNVMYWYQQKSSQAPKLLFHYYDKDFNNEADTPDNFQSRRPNTSFCFLDIRSPGLGDTAMYLCATSRAPGQDYGYTFGSGTRLTVV.

This clone was seen just once. The chain links TRBV6-5 to TRBJ2-7, with unresolved D. Germline V gives CDR1 MNHEY, CDR2 SVGAGI. Trimming took off 8 bases at V and 3 bases at J, with 14 bases between the two ends. CDR3 length equals 13 residues. CDR3 protein: CASSVRFHYEQYF. The CDR3 DNA reads as TGTGCCAGCTCGGTACGGTTTCACTACGAGCAGTACTTC.

This rearrangement joins TRBV29-1 to TRBJ2-7; no clear D. In germline, CDR1 is SQVTM, CDR2 ANQGSEA. With 5 bases removed from V and 3 bases from J, the gap between germline ends came to 8 bases. The CDR3 is 11 amino acids. As DNA, the CDR3 is TGCAGCGTTCTCGACATCTACGAGCAGTACTTC. Translating it yields CSVLDIYEQYF.

V and J are TRBV29-1 and TRBJ1-1, with D possibly being TRBD1 (6 bases). In germline, CDR1 is SQVTM, CDR2 ANQGSEA. The CDR3 runs to 14 residues. V was shortened by 7 bases and J by 3 bases, with 18 bases between the two germline ends. Here the CDR3 DNA reads TGCAGCGCCGGGGACAAACAAAGGGACACTGAAGCTTTCTTT. This encodes CSAGDKQRDTEAFF.

V usage is TRBV29-1 and J usage is TRBJ2-2; 10 positions match TRBD1. This CDR3 region has 15 residues. The V gene's germline CDR1 is SQVTM and CDR2 ANQGSEA. The V gene end was trimmed by 5 bases and the J gene end by 5 bases; junction bases not matched to a gene: 8. The CDR3 region has the DNA TGCAGCGTTCGCCCGGGACAGGGGAGGACCGGGGAGCTGTTTTTT. This gives the protein CSVRPGQGRTGELFF.

The chain carries TRBV7-2 and TRBJ2-3, with D hard to call. V lost 5 bases to trimming and J lost 6 bases, with 12 bases between them. In germline, CDR1 is SGHTA, CDR2 FQGNSA. The CDR3 sequence is 13 residues long. CDR3 DNA: TGTGCCAGCAGCATTAGCTGGGTTGATACGCAGTATTTT. This translates into CASSISWVDTQYF.

The chain couples TRBV5-1 to TRBJ2-5; D assignment may be TRBD1 or TRBD2 (5 bases each). Near its end, the DNA agrees better with TRBJ2-7, so the J call may be wrong. This CDR3 spans 14 amino acids. From germline, CDR1 is SGHRS and CDR2 YFSETQ. CDR3 nucleotide sequence: TGCGCCAGCAGCTTGGGCGGGCAGGGCTACGAGCAGTACTTC. This translates into CASSLGGQGYEQYF.

This chain joins TRBV7-9 and TRBJ1-2, with D possibly matching TRBD1 (6 bases). Per germline, CDR1 SEHNR and CDR2 FQNEAQ (reference sequence). Trimming shortened V by 5 bases and J by 1 base, and 20 bases separated the two germline ends. The CDR3 is made up of 17 amino acids. The CDR3 protein is CASSLPRGGAYNYGYTF. CDR3 DNA: TGTGCCAGCAGCCTCCCCCGAGGGGGGGCATATAACTATGGCTACACCTTC.

This chain links TRBV27 with TRBJ2-5, with TRBD1 as a possible D gene (7 bases). Trimming removed 8 bases from V and 7 bases from J, with 23 bases in between. Germline values: CDR1 MNHEY, CDR2 SMNVEV (reference sequence). The CDR3 is 15 amino acids. The CDR3 coding sequence is TGTGCCAGCGCTACAGGGGCGGGGATGGTAGGGACCCAGTACTTC. Its protein is CASATGAGMVGTQYF.

In this sample, this clone turned up a few times. V is TRBV7-2 and J is TRBJ2-5; TRBD2 is a possible D gene (5 bases). The CDR3 consists of 14 residues. The V gene's germline CDR1 is SGHTA and CDR2 FQGNSA. The V end was cut by 5 bases, the J end by 2 bases, with 12 bases between. For the CDR3, the DNA is TGTGCCAGCAGCCCAATGAGGGTGCAAGAGACCCAGTACTTC. This encodes CASSPMRVQETQYF.

The chain employs TRBV2 and TRBJ2-2, with TRBD2 matching 10 bases. Germline V gives CDR1 SNHLY, CDR2 FYNNEI. CDR3 length: 16 residues. V gave up 9 bases and J gave up 0 bases; unmatched junction bases: 7. Here the CDR3 DNA reads TGTGCCAGTATGCTAGCGGGAGCCCCGAACACCGGGGAGCTGTTTTTT. Its protein product is CASMLAGAPNTGELFF.

This chain joins TRBV4-2 and TRBJ2-1, with 9 bases fitting TRBD2. Germline assignment: CDR1 LGHNA and CDR2 YNFKEQ. The trim removed 4 bases at V and 0 bases at J, leaving 22 bases unmatched. The CDR3 loop spans 22 amino acids. CDR3 nucleotide sequence: TGTGCCAGCAGCCCAAGATTGAGAGGCGGGAGGGCTGACGGGAGCTCCTACAATGAGCAGTTCTTC. Translating gives CASSPRLRGGRADGSSYNEQFF.

Of note for this clone: This may stem from a read error, because a much larger clone lies one nucleotide away. The rearrangement joins TRBV28 to TRBJ2-5; D not resolved. The germline V gene encodes CDR1 MDHEN and CDR2 SYDVKM. CDR3 length: 11 residues. Trimming cost V 3 bases and J 5 bases, with 4 bases left between them. In nucleotides, the CDR3 is TGTGCCAGCAGTTTCGTCGAGACCCAGTACTTC. This translates into CASSFVETQYF.

This clone has more than one count but fewer than ten. The chain is built from TRBV5-1 and TRBJ2-3, with 7 bases lining up with TRBD1. Per the germline V gene, CDR1 is SGHRS and CDR2 is YFSETQ. The V segment lost 4 bases and the J segment 0 bases; nucleotides outside the gene matches: 8. CDR3 size: 16 residues. The CDR3 DNA sequence: TGCGCCAGCAGCCCCGGCCCGACAGGGAGCACAGATACGCAGTATTTT. This encodes CASSPGPTGSTDTQYF.

This clone was found a few times. The CDR3 region is CASSFRTSGIYEQYF. The DNA of the CDR3 is TGTGCCAGCAGCTTCCGGACTAGCGGGATCTACGAGCAGTACTTC. The V gene is TRBV7-2, the J gene TRBJ2-7, with 12 bases matching TRBD2. There are 15 residues in the CDR3. V lost 3 bases to trimming and J lost 3 bases; unmatched junction nucleotides: 3. Germline values: CDR1 SGHTA, CDR2 FQGNSA.

This clone has just a few counts. At the DNA level, this CDR3 is encoded by other sequences in the same sample as well. The J gene is TRBJ1-1, the V gene TRBV19; D unresolved. Trimming took 2 bases from V and 0 from J, leaving 1 base between them. This CDR3 is built from 12 residues. Looked up from germline, CDR1 is LNHDA and CDR2 is SQIVND (reference sequence). CDR3 sequence (DNA): TGTGCCAGTAGTATATTGAACACTGAAGCTTTCTTT. Its translation: CASSILNTEAFF. Filled out from reference TRBV19 and TRBJ1-1, the complete variable domain reads DGGITQSPKYLFRKEGQNVTLSCEQNLNHDAMYWYRQDPGQGLRLIYYSQIVNDFQKGDIAEGYSVSREKKESFPLTVTSAQKNPTAFYLCASSILNTEAFFGQGTRLTVV.

This clone was seen once. The gene calls are TRBV11-2 and TRBJ2-7, with a possible D match to TRBD1 (5 bases). This CDR3 has 13 amino acids. The germline V gene has CDR1 SGHAT and CDR2 FQNNGV. With 5 bases removed from V and 7 bases from J, the gap between germline ends came to 15 bases. This CDR3 is CASSPPAREEQYF. The DNA of the CDR3 is TGTGCCAGCAGCCCCCCCGCCAGGGAAGAGCAGTACTTC. Complete variable domain (other parts from reference TRBV11-2 and TRBJ2-7): EAGVAQSPRYKIIEKRQSVAFWCNPISGHATLYWYQQILGQGPKLLIQFQNNGVVDDSQLPKDRFSAERLKGVDSTLKIQPAKLEDSAVYLCASSPPAREEQYFGPGTRLTVT.

The chain combines TRBV5-1 with TRBJ1-1; maybe TRBD1 (5 bases). Germline-derived CDR1 and CDR2 are SGHRS and YFSETQ. The CDR3 sequence is 15 residues long. V lost 2 bases to trimming and J lost 3 bases, with 14 bases between them. The CDR3 DNA is TGCGCCAGCAGCTTTCTCGGGGGAGAGGACACTGAAGCTTTCTTT. It translates to CASSFLGGEDTEAFF.